These T cell receptor beta chains were read from a single sample in a study of identical twins. TCRdb re-called the 5' RACE reads with MiXCR, one entry per CDR3 protein. Of about 300,000 distinct CDR3 sequences listed, 9% to 15% are singletons. The data also belong to a second study, concerning yellow fever vaccine responses in identical twins.

The sample comprised CD8+ T cells sorted from blood. These receptors all come from a woman aged 18-35 years in good health. CDR3s include the opening cysteine and the closing phenylalanine or tryptophan. D genes are given only for firm matches. Not all rows give a size; the values are once, few, many and, for expanded clones, a class.

J: TRBJ1-5; D: .; V: TRBV20-1; size: .; DNA: TGCAGTGCTAGAGGGGAGGGGGGCAATCAGCCCCAGCATTTT; CDR3: CSARGEGGNQPQHF
J: TRBJ1-6; D: .; V: TRBV19; size: .; DNA: TGTGCCAGTAGTAACCGACCACAGGAGACCTATTCACCCCTCCACTTT; CDR3: CASSNRPQETYSPLHF
J: TRBJ2-1; D: TRBD2; V: TRBV12-5; size: .; DNA: TGTGCTAGTGGTTTGGTGATTAGCGGGGGGGCAGTGAATGAGCAGTTCTTC; CDR3: CASGLVISGGAVNEQFF
J: TRBJ2-4; D: .; V: TRBV6-1; size: .; DNA: TGTGCCAGCAGTCCAGCATTAGGGATAAGGAACATTCAGTACTTC; CDR3: CASSPALGIRNIQYF
J: TRBJ2-4; D: .; V: TRBV2; size: few; DNA: TGTGCCAGCATTATGGACGGGGCCGGGGCCAAAAACATTCAGTACTTC; CDR3: CASIMDGAGAKNIQYF
J: TRBJ1-5; D: .; V: TRBV5-5; size: .; DNA: TGTGCCAGCAGCCCAGATGGGGGGGAGGTTAATCAGCCCCAGCATTTT; CDR3: CASSPDGGEVNQPQHF
J: TRBJ2-2; D: .; V: TRBV3-1; size: few; DNA: TGTGCCAGCAGCCAAGATATGGGATCGGGCGGGGAGCTGTTTTTT; CDR3: CASSQDMGSGGELFF
J: TRBJ2-2; D: .; V: TRBV28; size: .; DNA: TGTGCCAGCAGTTCGACAGTGGACTTCACCGGGGAGCTGTTTTTT; CDR3: CASSSTVDFTGELFF
J: TRBJ2-7; D: .; V: TRBV20-1; size: few; DNA: TGCAGTGCTAGAGATGGTGGCTACGAGCAGTACTTC; CDR3: CSARDGGYEQYF
J: TRBJ2-2; D: TRBD2; V: TRBV6-1; size: few; DNA: TGTGCCAGCAGTCCCCTTGTTCCTAGCGGGAGCCCGAACACCGGGGAGCTGTTTTTT; CDR3: CASSPLVPSGSPNTGELFF
J: TRBJ2-5; D: .; V: TRBV27; size: few; DNA: TGTGCCAGCGGACACCCTCAAGAGACCCAGTACTTC; CDR3: CASGHPQETQYF
J: TRBJ1-1; D: .; V: TRBV29-1; size: .; DNA: TGCAGCGTATTGCAGGGGAACACTGAAGCTTTCTTT; CDR3: CSVLQGNTEAFF